A single count supports the clone carrying this T cell receptor (beta chain). The record originates from a study of blood T cell repertoires in COVID-19. Looking at the study overall: COVID-19 samples, acute and convalescent, were from the United States, Italy and Spain. T cells, B-cell-depleted T cells, or PBMCs provided the cDNA or gDNA that served as material.

Libraries were prepared by immunoSEQ multiplex PCR; TCRdb keeps only in-frame clonotypes and omits some of them. Of 200,000 to 300,000 clones in the sample, more than 70% were seen once. There are 16 residues in the CDR3. The germline V gene encodes CDR1 KGHSH and CDR2 LQKENI. Trimming pared 3 bases from V and 0 bases from J, leaving 12 bases between. Participants were aged about 18 to 90 years from some 24 US areas. This chain links TRBV18 with TRBJ1-5; possibly TRBD1 for D (6 bases). What was sequenced was PBMCs or T cells enriched from blood (not recorded which). This receptor was taken from a woman aged 45 to 65 who had recovered from COVID-19. CDR3 loop: CASSPSRGNSNQPQHF. The CDR3 bases are TGTGCCAGCTCACCCTCAAGGGGGAATAGCAATCAGCCCCAGCATTTT.